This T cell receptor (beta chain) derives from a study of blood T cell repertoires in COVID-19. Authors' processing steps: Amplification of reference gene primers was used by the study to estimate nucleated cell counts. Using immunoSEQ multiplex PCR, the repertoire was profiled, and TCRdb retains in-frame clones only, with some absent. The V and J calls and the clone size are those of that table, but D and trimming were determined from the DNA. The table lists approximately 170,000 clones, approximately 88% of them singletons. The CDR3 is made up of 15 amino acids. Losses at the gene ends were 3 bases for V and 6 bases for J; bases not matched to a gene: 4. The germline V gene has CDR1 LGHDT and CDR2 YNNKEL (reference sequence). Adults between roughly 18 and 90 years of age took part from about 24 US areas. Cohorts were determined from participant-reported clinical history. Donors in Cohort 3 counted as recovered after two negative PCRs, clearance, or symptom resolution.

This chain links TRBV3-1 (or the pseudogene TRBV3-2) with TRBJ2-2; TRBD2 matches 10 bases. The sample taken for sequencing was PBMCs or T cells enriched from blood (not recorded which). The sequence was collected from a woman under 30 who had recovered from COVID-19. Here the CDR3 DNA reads TGTGCCAGCAGCCACAGCGGGAGGGATTCCGGGGAGCTGTTTTTT. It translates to CASSHSGRDSGELFF.